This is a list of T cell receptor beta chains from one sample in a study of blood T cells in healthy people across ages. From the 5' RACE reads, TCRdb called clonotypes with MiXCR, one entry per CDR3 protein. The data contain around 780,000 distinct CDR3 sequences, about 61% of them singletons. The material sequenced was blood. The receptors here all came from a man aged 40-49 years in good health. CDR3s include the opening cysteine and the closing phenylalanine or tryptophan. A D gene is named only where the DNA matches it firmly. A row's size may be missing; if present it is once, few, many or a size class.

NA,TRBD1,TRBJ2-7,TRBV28,CASSQGTGGMSYEQYF,TGTGCCAGCAGTCAAGGGACAGGGGGCATGTCCTACGAGCAGTACTTC
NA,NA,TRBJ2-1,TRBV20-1,CSAAPISGTEQFF,TGCAGTGCAGCCCCAATCTCGGGGACAGAGCAGTTCTTC
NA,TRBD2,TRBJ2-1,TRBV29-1,CSAERGRGNEQFF,TGCAGCGCGGAGCGGGGGCGGGGCAATGAGCAGTTCTTC
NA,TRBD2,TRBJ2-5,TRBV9,CASSDSSGGAGETQYF,TGTGCCAGCAGCGATTCTAGCGGGGGGGCCGGGGAGACCCAGTACTTC
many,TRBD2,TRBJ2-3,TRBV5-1,CASSLGLAGAPSRDTQYF,TGCGCCAGCAGCTTGGGACTAGCGGGGGCTCCTTCACGAGATACGCAGTATTTT
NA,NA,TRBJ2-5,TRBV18,CASSPPTSDLETQYF,TGTGCCAGCTCACCACCTACTTCGGACCTAGAGACCCAGTACTTC
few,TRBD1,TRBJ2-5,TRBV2,CASKLRLEGALETQYF,TGTGCCAGCAAGCTACGTTTAGAGGGGGCTTTGGAGACCCAGTACTTC
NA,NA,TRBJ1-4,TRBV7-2,CASSPGRGFNEKLFF,TGTGCCAGCAGCCCAGGGAGAGGGTTTAATGAAAAACTGTTTTTT
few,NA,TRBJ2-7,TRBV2,CASSIRNRVEQYF,TGTGCCAGCAGTATCCGGAACAGGGTCGAGCAGTACTTC
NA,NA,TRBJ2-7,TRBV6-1,CASSANRVVYNEQYF,TGTGCCAGCAGTGCTAACAGGGTGGTCTACAATGAGCAGTACTTC
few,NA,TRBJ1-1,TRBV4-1,CASSQGLGKAFF,TGCGCCAGCAGCCAAGGTCTCGGGAAAGCTTTCTTT
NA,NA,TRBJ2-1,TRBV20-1,CSARRSGILYNEQFF,TGCAGTGCTAGACGTTCCGGGATTCTTTACAATGAGCAGTTCTTC
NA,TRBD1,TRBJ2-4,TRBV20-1,CSASLDRGTNIQYF,TGCAGTGCTAGTTTGGACAGGGGGACAAACATTCAGTACTTC
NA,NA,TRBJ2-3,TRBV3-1,CASSQDLRNTQYF,TGTGCCAGCAGCCAAGATCTTAGAAATACGCAGTATTTT
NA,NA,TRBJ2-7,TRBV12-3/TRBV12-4,CASSFSLGRGDEQYF,TGTGCCAGCAGTTTTTCGTTGGGCAGGGGTGACGAGCAGTACTTC
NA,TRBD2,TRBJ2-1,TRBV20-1,CSASNLAGNFNEQFF,TGCAGTGCTTCAAACCTAGCGGGAAATTTCAATGAGCAGTTCTTC
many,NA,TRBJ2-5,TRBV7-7,CASSPFAGSSVQPETQYF,TGTGCTAGCAGCCCCTTCGCGGGGAGTTCGGTCCAACCAGAGACCCAGTACTTC
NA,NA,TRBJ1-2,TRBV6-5,CASSYSSVYGYTF,TGTGCCAGCAGTTACTCGAGCGTCTATGGCTACACCTTC
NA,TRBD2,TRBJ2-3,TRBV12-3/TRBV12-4,CASSREGSQYF,TGTGCCAGCAGCCGGGAGGGGTCGCAGTATTTT
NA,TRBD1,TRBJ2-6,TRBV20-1,CSANSGQADSGANVLTF,TGCAGTGCTAACTCGGGACAGGCGGACTCTGGGGCCAACGTCCTGACTTTC
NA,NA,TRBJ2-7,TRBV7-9,CASNRIAGADPVYEQYF,TGTGCCAGCAACCGGATAGCTGGCGCAGACCCAGTATACGAGCAGTACTTC
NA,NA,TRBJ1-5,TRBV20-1,CSARGPNNQPQHF,TGCAGTGCCAGGGGTCCTAACAATCAGCCCCAGCATTTT
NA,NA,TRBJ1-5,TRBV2,CASSSNSGRQPQHF,TGTGCCAGCAGTAGCAATTCGGGCCGTCAGCCCCAGCATTTT
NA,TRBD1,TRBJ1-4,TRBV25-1,CASSVTPGQVVEKLFF,TGTGCCAGCAGTGTTACACCGGGACAGGTGGTTGAAAAACTGTTTTTT
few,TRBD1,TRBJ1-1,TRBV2,CASLYPRTGISTEAFF,TGTGCCAGCCTTTACCCGAGGACAGGGATTAGCACTGAAGCTTTCTTT
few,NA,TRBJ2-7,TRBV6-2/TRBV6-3,CASNDQAGGVYEQYF,TGTGCCAGCAATGACCAAGCGGGCGGTGTCTACGAGCAGTACTTC
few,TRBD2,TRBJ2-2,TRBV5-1,CASSFDGLAGAHTGELFF,TGCGCCAGCAGCTTCGATGGACTAGCGGGGGCTCACACCGGGGAGCTGTTTTTT
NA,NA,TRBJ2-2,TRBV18,CASSPPQQGPTNAGELFF,TGTGCTAGCTCACCACCGCAGCAGGGACCCACGAACGCCGGGGAGCTGTTTTTT
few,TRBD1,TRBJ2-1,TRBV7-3,CASSLKGTGSYNEQFF,TGTGCCAGCAGCTTAAAAGGGACAGGTTCATACAATGAGCAGTTCTTC